The 9 T cell receptor beta chains in this list originate from one sample, sequenced in a study of shared clonotypes between healthy human individuals. Sequencing was performed with immunoSEQ multiplex PCR; in TCRdb, only in-frame clones are kept and a portion is missing. The table has more than 550,000 clones, 80% to 95% seen once. The sequenced sample consisted of memory CD8+ T cells from PBMCs. The subset is: CD45RO+ cells pooled with CCR7-negative TemRA cells. The receptor set was obtained from a young man in good health. Some clones in this sample may be carry-over from other donors' samples.

This clone has just a few counts. The chain joins TRBV6-6 to TRBJ2-7, with 10 bases fitting TRBD1. The CDR3 length is 16 residues. J gave up 5 bases and V 6 bases, and 13 bases lay outside the gene matches. Germline V lookup: CDR1 MNHNY, CDR2 SVGAGI (reference sequence). CDR3 protein: CASSYTGQGTGDEQYF. DNA of the CDR3: TGTGCCAGCAGCTACACGGGACAGGGGACCGGCGACGAGCAGTACTTC.

This chain uses TRBV19 with TRBJ2-7, with D possibly matching TRBD2 (5 bases). The germline V and J ends were trimmed by 4 bases and 3 bases, with 7 bases remaining between them. Germline V gene data show CDR1 as LNHDA and CDR2 as SQIVND (reference sequence). This CDR3 is built from 12 residues. The CDR3 region is CASSKADYEQYF. The CDR3 nucleotides are TGTGCCAGTAGTAAAGCGGACTACGAGCAGTACTTC.

The CDR3 DNA reads TGCGCCAGCAGTTCCGGACAGGGCATTCAGCCCCAGCATTTT. Translated, it gives CASSSGQGIQPQHF. This chain joins TRBV5-1 and TRBJ1-5; 8 bases map to TRBD1. The CDR3 is 14 amino acids. In germline, CDR1 is SGHRS, CDR2 YFSETQ. The J segment lost 6 bases and the V segment lost 5 bases, leaving 7 bases of the junction unmatched. The full variable domain, with the rest looked up from reference TRBV5-1 and TRBJ1-5, is KAGVTQTPRYLIKTRGQQVTLSCSPISGHRSVSWYQQTPGQGLQFLFEYFSETQRNKGNFPGRFSGRQFSNSRSEMNVSTLELGDSALYLCASSSGQGIQPQHFGDGTRLSIL.

This clone has only one observation. This chain links TRBV9 with TRBJ2-2; TRBD1 aligns across 10 bases. CDR3 length equals 16 residues. The J segment lost 8 bases and the V segment lost 3 bases, leaving 10 bases of the junction unmatched. Germline assignment: CDR1 SGDLS and CDR2 YYNGEE. The CDR3 loop is CASSEPGQGLGGELFF. CDR3 sequence (DNA): TGTGCCAGCAGCGAGCCGGGACAGGGGCTTGGGGGGGAGCTGTTTTTT.

The chain recombines TRBV5-6 with TRBJ2-7; 7 bases match TRBD1. V lost 1 base to trimming and J lost 3 bases; unmatched junction nucleotides: 1. The CDR3 is 13 residues long. The V gene's germline CDR1 is SGHDT and CDR2 YYEEEE. The CDR3 nucleotides are TGTGCCAGCAGCTTGACAGGGGTCTACGAGCAGTACTTC. This encodes CASSLTGVYEQYF.

This chain uses TRBV5-1 with TRBJ1-4; possibly TRBD1 for D (5 bases). Germline V lookup: CDR1 SGHRS, CDR2 YFSETQ. The CDR3 loop spans 15 amino acids. The V and J ends lost 4 bases and 6 bases respectively, with 16 bases between them. The CDR3 coding sequence is TGCGCCAGCAGCCCCCCCGGAGGGGAACATGAAAAACTGTTTTTT. The encoded protein is CASSPPGGEHEKLFF.

The chain uses TRBV5-1 and TRBJ2-7; D is uncertain. Germline V lookup: CDR1 SGHRS, CDR2 YFSETQ. This CDR3 region has 14 residues. The V gene lost 0 bases and the J gene lost 2 bases, with 9 bases spanning the gap. Written as DNA, the CDR3 is TGCGCCAGCAGCTTGGAGGGTAGCCCCTACGAGCAGTACTTC. Translated: CASSLEGSPYEQYF.

The chain is built from TRBV28 and TRBJ1-2; D gene uncertain. Germline CDR1 is MDHEN and CDR2 is SYDVKM. This CDR3 is 15 amino acids long. Trimming removed 3 bases at V and 7 bases at J, with 18 bases between. CDR3 bases: TGTGCCAGCAGTTTCAGGCTTGTCGACACCGTTGGCTACACCTTC. Translating it yields CASSFRLVDTVGYTF.

The chain has TRBV6-1 and TRBJ1-5; D is unclear. The germline gives CDR1 MNHNS, CDR2 SASEGT. This CDR3 has 16 residues. Trimming took off 3 bases at V and 0 bases at J, with 12 bases between the two ends. The CDR3 nucleotides read TGTGCCAGCAGTGAGGGCCCCTGGTATAGCAATCAGCCCCAGCATTTT. Its translation: CASSEGPWYSNQPQHF.